This T cell receptor beta chain was recorded in a study of cytomegalovirus exposure and HLA in healthy donors. Study results and limitations: Some V segments (TRBV6-2 and TRBV6-3 among them) were excluded as indistinguishable.

PCR employed 60 Vbeta and 13 Jbeta primers. Here immunoSEQ multiplex PCR was the method, and the copy in TCRdb shows in-frame clones only, minus some. The data show more than 75,000 clones, over 65% seen once. Germline V CDR1 and CDR2: SEHNR, FQNEAQ (reference sequence). The trim removed 2 bases at V and 3 bases at J, leaving 10 bases unmatched. This CDR3 contains 17 residues. A word on this clone: Its matching antigen is unknown.

The receptor was derived from a man aged 35 to 55 in good health and CMV-seropositive. The rearrangement uses TRBV7-9 and TRBJ2-5; 9 positions match TRBD2. The material sequenced was PBMCs. The CDR3 loop is CASSLIPLAGYKETQYF. Written as DNA, the CDR3 is TGTGCCAGCAGCTTAATTCCCCTAGCGGGGTACAAAGAGACCCAGTACTTC. Filled out from reference TRBV7-9 and TRBJ2-5, the complete variable domain reads DTGVSQNPRHKITKRGQNVTFRCDPISEHNRLYWYRQTLGQGPEFLTYFQNEAQLEKSRLLSDRFSAERPKGSFSTLEIQRTEQGDSAMYLCASSLIPLAGYKETQYFGPGTRLLVL.